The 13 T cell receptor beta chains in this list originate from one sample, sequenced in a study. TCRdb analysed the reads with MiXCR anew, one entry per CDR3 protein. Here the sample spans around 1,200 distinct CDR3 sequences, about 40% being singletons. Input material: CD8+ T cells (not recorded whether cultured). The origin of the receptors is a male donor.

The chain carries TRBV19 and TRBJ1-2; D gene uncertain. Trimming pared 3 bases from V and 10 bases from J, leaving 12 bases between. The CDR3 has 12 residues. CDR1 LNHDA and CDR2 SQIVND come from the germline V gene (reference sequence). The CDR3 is CASSISVYAYTF. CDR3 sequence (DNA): TGTGCCAGTAGTATCAGCGTCTACGCCTACACCTTC.

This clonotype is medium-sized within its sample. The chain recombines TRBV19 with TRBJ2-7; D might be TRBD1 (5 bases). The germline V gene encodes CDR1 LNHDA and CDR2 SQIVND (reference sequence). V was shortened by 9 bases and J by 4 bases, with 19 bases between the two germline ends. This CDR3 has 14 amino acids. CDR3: CASSPFETAYEQYF. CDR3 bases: TGTGCCAGCTCCCCGTTTGAGACAGCATACGAGCAGTACTTC.

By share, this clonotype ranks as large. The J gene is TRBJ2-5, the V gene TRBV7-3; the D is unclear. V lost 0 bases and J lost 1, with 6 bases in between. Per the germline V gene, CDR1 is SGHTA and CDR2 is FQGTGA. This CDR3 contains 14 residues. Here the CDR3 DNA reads TGTGCCAGCAGCTTAACAGGAGCCCAAGAGACCCAGTACTTC. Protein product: CASSLTGAQETQYF.

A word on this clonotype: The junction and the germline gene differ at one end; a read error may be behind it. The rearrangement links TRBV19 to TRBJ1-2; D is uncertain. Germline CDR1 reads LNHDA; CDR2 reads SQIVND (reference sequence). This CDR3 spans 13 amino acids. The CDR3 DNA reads TGTGCCAGTAGTATAATCGCAGAGTATGGTTACACTTTC. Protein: CASSIIAEYGYTF.

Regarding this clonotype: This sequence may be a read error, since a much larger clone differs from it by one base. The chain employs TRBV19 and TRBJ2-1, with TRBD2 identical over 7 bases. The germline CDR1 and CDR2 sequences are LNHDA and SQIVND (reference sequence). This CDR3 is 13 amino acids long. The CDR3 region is CASSILAVDEQSF. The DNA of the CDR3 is TGTGCCAGTAGTATCCTAGCGGTCGATGAGCAGTCCTTC. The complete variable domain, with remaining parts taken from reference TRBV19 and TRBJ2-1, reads DGGITQSPKYLFRKEGQNVTLSCEQNLNHDAMYWYRQDPGQGLRLIYYSQIVNDFQKGDIAEGYSVSREKKESFPLTVTSAQKNPTAFYLCASSILAVDEQSFGPGTRLTVL.

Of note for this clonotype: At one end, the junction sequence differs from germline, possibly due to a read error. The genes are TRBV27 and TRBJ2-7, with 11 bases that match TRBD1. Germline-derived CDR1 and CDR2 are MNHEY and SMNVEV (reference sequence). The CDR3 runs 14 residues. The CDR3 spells CAGSFGQGADEQYF. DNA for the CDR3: TGTGCCGGCAGTTTCGGACAGGGGGCCGACGAGCAGTACTTC.

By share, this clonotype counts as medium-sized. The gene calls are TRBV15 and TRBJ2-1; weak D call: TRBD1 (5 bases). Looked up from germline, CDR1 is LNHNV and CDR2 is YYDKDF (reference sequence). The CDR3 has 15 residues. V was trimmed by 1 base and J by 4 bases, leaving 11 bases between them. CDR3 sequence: CATSRAAGSYNEQFF. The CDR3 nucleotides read TGTGCCACCAGCAGAGCGGCAGGGTCATACAATGAGCAGTTCTTC.

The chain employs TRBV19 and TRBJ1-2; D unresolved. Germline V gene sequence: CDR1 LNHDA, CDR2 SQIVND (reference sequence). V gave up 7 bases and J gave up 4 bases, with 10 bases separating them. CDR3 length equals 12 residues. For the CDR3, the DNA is TGTGCCAGTATCCAAGGAGGCTATGGCTACACCTTC. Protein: CASIQGGYGYTF.

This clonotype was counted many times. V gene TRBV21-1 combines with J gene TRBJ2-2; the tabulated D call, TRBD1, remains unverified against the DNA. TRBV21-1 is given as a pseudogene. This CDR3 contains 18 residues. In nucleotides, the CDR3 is TGTGCCAGCAGCAAGAACGGGCAGGGGGCGAATCCTTTCGGGGAGCTGTTTTTT. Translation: CASSKNGQGANPFGELFF.

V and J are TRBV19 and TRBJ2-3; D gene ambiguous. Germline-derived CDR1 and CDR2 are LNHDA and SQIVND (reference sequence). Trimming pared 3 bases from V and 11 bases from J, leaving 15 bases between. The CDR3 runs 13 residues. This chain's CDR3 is CASSILATDKQYF. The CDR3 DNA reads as TGTGCCAGTAGTATTCTCGCCACAGACAAGCAGTATTTT.

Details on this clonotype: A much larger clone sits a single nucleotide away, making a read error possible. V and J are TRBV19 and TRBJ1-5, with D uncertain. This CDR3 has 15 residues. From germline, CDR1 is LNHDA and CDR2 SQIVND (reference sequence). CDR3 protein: CASSLFGIGNQSQHF. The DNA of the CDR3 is TGTGCCAGTAGTCTTTTTGGGATCGGCAATCAGTCCCAGCATTTT.

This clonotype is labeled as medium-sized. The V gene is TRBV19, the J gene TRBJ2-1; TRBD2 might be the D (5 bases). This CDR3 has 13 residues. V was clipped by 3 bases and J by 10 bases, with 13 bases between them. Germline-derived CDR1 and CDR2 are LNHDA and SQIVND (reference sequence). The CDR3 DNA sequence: TGTGCCAGTAGTATGACCTCACGCGGGGAGCAGTTCTTC. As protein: CASSMTSRGEQFF.

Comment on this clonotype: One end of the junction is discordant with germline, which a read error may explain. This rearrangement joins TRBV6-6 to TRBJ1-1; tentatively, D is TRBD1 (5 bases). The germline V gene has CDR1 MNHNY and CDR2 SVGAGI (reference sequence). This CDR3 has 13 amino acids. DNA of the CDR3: TGTGCCGGCAGCCCCGGGCAGGGAACTGAAGCTTTCTTT. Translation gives CAGSPGQGTEAFF.